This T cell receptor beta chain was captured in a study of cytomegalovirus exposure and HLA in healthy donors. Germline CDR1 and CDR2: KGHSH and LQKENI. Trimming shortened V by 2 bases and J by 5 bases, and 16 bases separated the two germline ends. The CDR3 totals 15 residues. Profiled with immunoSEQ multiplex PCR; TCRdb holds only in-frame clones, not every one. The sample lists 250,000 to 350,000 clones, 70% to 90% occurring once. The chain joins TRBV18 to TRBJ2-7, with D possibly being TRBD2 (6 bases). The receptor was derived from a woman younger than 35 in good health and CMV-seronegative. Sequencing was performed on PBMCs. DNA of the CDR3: TGTGCCAGCTCACCAGTGGAGGGGTGGTCCGACGAGCAGTACTTC. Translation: CASSPVEGWSDEQYF.